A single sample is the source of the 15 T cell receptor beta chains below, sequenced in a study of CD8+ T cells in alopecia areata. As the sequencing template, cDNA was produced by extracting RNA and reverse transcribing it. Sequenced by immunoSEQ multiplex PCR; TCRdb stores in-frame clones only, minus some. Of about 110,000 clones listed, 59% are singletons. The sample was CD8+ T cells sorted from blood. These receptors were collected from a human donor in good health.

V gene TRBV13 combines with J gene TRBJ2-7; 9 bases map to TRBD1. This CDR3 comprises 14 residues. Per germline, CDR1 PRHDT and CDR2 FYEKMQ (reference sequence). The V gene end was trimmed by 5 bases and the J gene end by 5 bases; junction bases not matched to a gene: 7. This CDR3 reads CASSARDRVHEQYF. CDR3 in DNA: TGTGCCAGCAGCGCCCGGGACAGGGTCCACGAGCAGTACTTC.

The CDR3, as DNA: TGTGCCAGCAGCTTGGGCAGGGGTCAATACGAGCAGTACTTC. Protein sequence: CASSLGRGQYEQYF. This rearrangement joins TRBV7-9 to TRBJ2-7; TRBD1 is a possible D gene (6 bases). This CDR3 has 14 residues. Trimming removed 3 bases from V and 4 bases from J, with 13 bases in between. CDR1 is SEHNR, CDR2 FQNEAQ, per germline (reference sequence).

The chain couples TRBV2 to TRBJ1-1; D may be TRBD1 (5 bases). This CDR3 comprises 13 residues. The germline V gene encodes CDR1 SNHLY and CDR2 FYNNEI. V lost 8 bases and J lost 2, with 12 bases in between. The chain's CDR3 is CASADSPNTEAFF. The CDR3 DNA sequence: TGTGCCAGCGCCGACAGCCCCAACACTGAAGCTTTCTTT.

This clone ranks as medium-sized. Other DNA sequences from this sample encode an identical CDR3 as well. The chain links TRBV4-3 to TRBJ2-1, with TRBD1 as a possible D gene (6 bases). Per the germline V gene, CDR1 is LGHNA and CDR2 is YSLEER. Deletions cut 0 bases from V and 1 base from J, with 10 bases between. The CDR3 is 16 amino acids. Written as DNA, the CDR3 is TGCGCCAGCAGCCAAGATCAGGGGTCGTCCTACAATGAGCAGTTCTTC. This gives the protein CASSQDQGSSYNEQFF.

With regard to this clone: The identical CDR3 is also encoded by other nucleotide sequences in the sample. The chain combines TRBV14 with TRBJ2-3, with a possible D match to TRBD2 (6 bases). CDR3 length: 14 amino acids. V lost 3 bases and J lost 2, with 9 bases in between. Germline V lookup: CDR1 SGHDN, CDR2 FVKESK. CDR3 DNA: TGTGCCAGCAGCCAGGGGAGGCACACAGATACGCAGTATTTT. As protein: CASSQGRHTDTQYF.

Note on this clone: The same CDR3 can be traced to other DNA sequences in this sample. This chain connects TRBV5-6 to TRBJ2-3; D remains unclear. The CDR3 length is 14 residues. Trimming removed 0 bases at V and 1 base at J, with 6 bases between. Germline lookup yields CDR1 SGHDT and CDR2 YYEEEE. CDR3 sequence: CASSLGLGTDTQYF. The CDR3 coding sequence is TGTGCCAGCAGCTTGGGCCTAGGCACAGATACGCAGTATTTT. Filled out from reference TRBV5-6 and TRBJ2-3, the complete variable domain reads DAGVTQSPTHLIKTRGQQVTLRCSPKSGHDTVSWYQQALGQGPQFIFQYYEEEERQRGNFPDRFSGHQFPNYSSELNVNALLLGDSALYLCASSLGLGTDTQYFGPGTRLTVL.

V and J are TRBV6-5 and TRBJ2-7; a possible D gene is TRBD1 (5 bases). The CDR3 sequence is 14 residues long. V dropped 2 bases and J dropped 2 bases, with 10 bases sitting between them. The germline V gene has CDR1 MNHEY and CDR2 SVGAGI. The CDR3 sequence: CASSYGAGTYEQYF. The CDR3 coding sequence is TGTGCCAGCAGTTACGGGGCAGGGACCTACGAGCAGTACTTC.

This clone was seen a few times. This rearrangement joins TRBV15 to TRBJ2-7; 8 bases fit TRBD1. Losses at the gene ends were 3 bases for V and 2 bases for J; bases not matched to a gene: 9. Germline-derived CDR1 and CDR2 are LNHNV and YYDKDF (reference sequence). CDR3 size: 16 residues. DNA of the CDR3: TGTGCCACCAGCAGCCCCGACAGGGGTTTCACCTACGAGCAGTACTTC. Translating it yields CATSSPDRGFTYEQYF. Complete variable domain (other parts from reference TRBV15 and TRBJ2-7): DAMVIQNPRYQVTQFGKPVTLSCSQTLNHNVMYWYQQKSSQAPKLLFHYYDKDFNNEADTPDNFQSRRPNTSFCFLDIRSPGLGDTAMYLCATSSPDRGFTYEQYFGPGTRLTVT.

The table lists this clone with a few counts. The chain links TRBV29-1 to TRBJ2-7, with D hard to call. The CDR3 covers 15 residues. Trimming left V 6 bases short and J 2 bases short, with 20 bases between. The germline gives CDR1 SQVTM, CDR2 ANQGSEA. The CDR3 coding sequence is TGCAGCGTCCAGACCAACTTCCAGACTCCCTACGAGCAGTACTTC. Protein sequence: CSVQTNFQTPYEQYF.

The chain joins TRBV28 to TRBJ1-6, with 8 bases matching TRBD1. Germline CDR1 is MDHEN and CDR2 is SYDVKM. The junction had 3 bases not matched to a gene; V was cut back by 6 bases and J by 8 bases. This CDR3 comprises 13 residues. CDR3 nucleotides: TGTGCCAGCAGAGTCAGGGGGCATTCACCCCTCCACTTT. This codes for CASRVRGHSPLHF.

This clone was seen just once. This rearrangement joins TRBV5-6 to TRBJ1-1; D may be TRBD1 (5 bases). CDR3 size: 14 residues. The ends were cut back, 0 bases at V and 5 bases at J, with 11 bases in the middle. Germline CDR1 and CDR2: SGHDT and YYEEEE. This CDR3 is CASSLVAGMTEAFF. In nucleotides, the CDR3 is TGTGCCAGCAGCTTGGTGGCAGGGATGACTGAAGCTTTCTTT.

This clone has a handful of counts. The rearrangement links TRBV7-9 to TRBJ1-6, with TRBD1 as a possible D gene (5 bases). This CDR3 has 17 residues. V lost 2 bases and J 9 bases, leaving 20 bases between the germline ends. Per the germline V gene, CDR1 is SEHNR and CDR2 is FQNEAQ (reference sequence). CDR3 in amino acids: CASSLRIGPGRGSPLHF. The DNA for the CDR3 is TGTGCCAGCAGCTTAAGGATCGGCCCTGGGAGGGGTTCACCCCTCCACTTT. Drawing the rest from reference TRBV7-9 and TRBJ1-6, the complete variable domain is DTGVSQNPRHKITKRGQNVTFRCDPISEHNRLYWYRQTLGQGPEFLTYFQNEAQLEKSRLLSDRFSAERPKGSFSTLEIQRTEQGDSAMYLCASSLRIGPGRGSPLHFGNGTRLTVT.

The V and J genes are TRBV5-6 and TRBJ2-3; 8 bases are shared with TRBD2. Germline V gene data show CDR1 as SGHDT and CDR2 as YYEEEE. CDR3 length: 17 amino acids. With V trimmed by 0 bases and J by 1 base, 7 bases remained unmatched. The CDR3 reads CASSLAASGPRTDTQYF. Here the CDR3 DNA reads TGTGCCAGCAGCTTGGCCGCTAGCGGGCCTCGCACAGATACGCAGTATTTT.

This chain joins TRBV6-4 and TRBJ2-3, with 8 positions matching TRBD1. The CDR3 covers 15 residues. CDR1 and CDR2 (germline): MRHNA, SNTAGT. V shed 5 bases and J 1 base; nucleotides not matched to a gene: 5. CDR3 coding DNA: TGTGCCAGCAGTTATCAGACAGGGGGCACAGATACGCAGTATTTT. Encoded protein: CASSYQTGGTDTQYF.

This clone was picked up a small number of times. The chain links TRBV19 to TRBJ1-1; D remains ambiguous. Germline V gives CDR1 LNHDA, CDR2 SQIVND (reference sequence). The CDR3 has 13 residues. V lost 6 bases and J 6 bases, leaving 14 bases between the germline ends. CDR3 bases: TGTGCCAGTAGGCCCTTTCGTGATGCTGAAGCTTTCTTT. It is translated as CASRPFRDAEAFF. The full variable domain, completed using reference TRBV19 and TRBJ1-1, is DGGITQSPKYLFRKEGQNVTLSCEQNLNHDAMYWYRQDPGQGLRLIYYSQIVNDFQKGDIAEGYSVSREKKESFPLTVTSAQKNPTAFYLCASRPFRDAEAFFGQGTRLTVV.